A single sample is the source of the 29 T cell receptor beta chains below, sequenced in a study of control samples from healthy donors and cancer patients. TCRdb keeps only in-frame clones here, not all; method: immunoSEQ multiplex PCR. The sample lists about 94,000 clones, roughly nine tenths seen once, with over 3% in the top ten. Sequenced input: blood. The receptor set was obtained from a young woman in good health.

This clone has just one count. The rearrangement links TRBV27 to TRBJ2-3; D unclear. This CDR3 is built from 17 residues. The ends were cut back, 6 bases at V and 2 bases at J, with 21 bases in the middle. Germline CDR1 reads MNHEY; CDR2 reads SMNVEV (reference sequence). The CDR3 region is CASSLTVGTASTDTQYF. CDR3 bases: TGTGCCAGCAGCCTAACAGTAGGCACAGCGTCCACAGATACGCAGTATTTT.

V usage is TRBV6-5 and J usage is TRBJ1-1; D uncertain. Germline V gene sequence: CDR1 MNHEY, CDR2 SVGAGI. Trimming pared 0 bases from V and 1 base from J, leaving 9 bases between. CDR3 length: 15 amino acids. The CDR3 bases are TGTGCCAGCAGTTACTCATTTAGCGGGAACACTGAAGCTTTCTTT. This gives the protein CASSYSFSGNTEAFF.

J is TRBJ2-5 and V is TRBV5-6; 7 bases line up with TRBD1. The CDR3 loop spans 16 amino acids. V lost 6 bases to trimming and J lost 1 base; unmatched junction nucleotides: 12. The germline gives CDR1 SGHDT, CDR2 YYEEEE. Written as DNA, the CDR3 is TGTGCCAGCACCTTCACTCCCAGGGGGATCCAAGAGACCCAGTACTTC. The encoded protein is CASTFTPRGIQETQYF.

The J gene is TRBJ1-2, the V gene TRBV7-8; possibly TRBD1 for D (5 bases). CDR1 is SGHVS and CDR2 is FQNEAQ in the germline V gene. V gave up 4 bases and J gave up 4 bases, with 16 bases separating them. The CDR3 sequence is 15 residues long. The CDR3: CASSSNRDRPYGYTF. CDR3 DNA: TGTGCCAGCAGCTCAAACCGGGACCGGCCCTATGGCTACACCTTC.

The V call is TRBV18, the J call TRBJ2-5; no definite D call. This CDR3 region has 13 residues. Trimming removed 2 bases at V and 2 bases at J, with 6 bases between. Germline CDR1 reads KGHSH; CDR2 reads LQKENI. For the CDR3, the DNA is TGTGCCAGCTCACCATCCAGGCAAGAGACCCAGTACTTC. It specifies CASSPSRQETQYF.

As concerns this clone: Other DNA sequences from this sample encode an identical CDR3 as well. V and J are TRBV29-1 and TRBJ1-1; possible D gene TRBD1, 5 bases. V was pared by 6 bases and J by 3 bases, with 8 bases between. The length of the CDR3 is 11 residues. Germline V gene lookup returns CDR1 SQVTM and CDR2 ANQGSEA. The CDR3 DNA follows: TGCAGCGTCGGGACCTACACTGAAGCTTTCTTT. Its protein product is CSVGTYTEAFF.

The gene calls are TRBV25-1 and TRBJ1-5, with D unclear. V lost 4 bases and J 3 bases, leaving 16 bases between the germline ends. The CDR3 is 16 residues long. Germline lookup yields CDR1 MGHDK and CDR2 SYGVNS. CDR3 region: CASSGIAGPTNQPQHF. The CDR3 coding sequence is TGTGCCAGCAGTGGTATCGCCGGTCCTACCAATCAGCCCCAGCATTTT.

The J gene is TRBJ2-2, the V gene TRBV5-1, with TRBD1 identical over 8 bases. Germline lookup yields CDR1 SGHRS and CDR2 YFSETQ. The V and J ends lost 0 bases and 3 bases, in that order; junction bases with no gene match: 7. The CDR3 contains 17 residues. CDR3 coding DNA: TGCGCCAGCAGCTTGGTGGCCAGGGGGCTCGACACCGGGGAGCTGTTTTTT. It codes for CASSLVARGLDTGELFF.

This chain uses TRBV14 with TRBJ2-3, with 8 bases that match TRBD1. This CDR3 comprises 18 residues. V gave up 0 bases and J gave up 5 bases; unmatched junction bases: 13. Germline lookup yields CDR1 SGHDN and CDR2 FVKESK. The CDR3 reads CASSQELVGRGRGDTQYF. CDR3 in DNA: TGTGCCAGCAGCCAAGAATTGGTCGGCAGGGGGCGCGGAGATACGCAGTATTTT.

The V call is TRBV7-9, the J call TRBJ2-7; 7 positions match TRBD1. This CDR3 region has 15 residues. The J segment lost 4 bases and the V segment lost 7 bases, leaving 13 bases of the junction unmatched. Germline loops: CDR1 SEHNR, CDR2 FQNEAQ (reference sequence). For the CDR3, the DNA is TGTGCCAGCAACCTGTCAACAGGGGTAGTATACGAGCAGTACTTC. It translates to CASNLSTGVVYEQYF.

The V call is TRBV5-1, the J call TRBJ2-7; D perhaps matches TRBD2 (7 bases). The CDR3 is 13 residues long. From germline, CDR1 is SGHRS and CDR2 YFSETQ. Trimming shortened V by 5 bases and J by 5 bases, and 14 bases separated the two germline ends. CDR3 region: CASRRGGIDEQYF. The CDR3 nucleotides are TGCGCCAGCAGAAGGGGGGGCATTGACGAGCAGTACTTC.

J is TRBJ2-1 and V is TRBV5-1, with TRBD2 identical over 12 bases. The CDR3 spans 15 residues. Germline loops: CDR1 SGHRS, CDR2 YFSETQ. The V segment lost 4 bases and the J segment 4 bases; nucleotides outside the gene matches: 3. In nucleotides, the CDR3 is TGCGCCAGCAGCCCTAGCGGGGGGGATTACAATGAGCAGTTCTTC. Translating it yields CASSPSGGDYNEQFF.

In its sample, this clone was seen once. The J gene is TRBJ2-3, the V gene TRBV20-1; possible D gene TRBD1, 6 bases. The germline V gene has CDR1 DFQATT and CDR2 SNEGSKA (reference sequence). V gave up 4 bases and J gave up 13 bases, with 12 bases separating them. There are 10 residues in the CDR3. CDR3 sequence: CSAKSRQEYF. The DNA for the CDR3 is TGCAGTGCTAAGTCTAGACAGGAGTATTTT.

The V call is TRBV3-1 (or the pseudogene TRBV3-2), the J call TRBJ1-2; 7 bases line up with TRBD1. The germline gives CDR1 LGHDT, CDR2 YNNKEL (reference sequence). The CDR3 consists of 13 residues. V lost 6 bases, J lost 6 bases, and 7 bases stayed unmatched. In nucleotides, the CDR3 is TGTGCCAGCAGGCGACAGGGTAAGGATGGCTACACCTTC. Protein: CASRRQGKDGYTF.

The V and J genes are TRBV4-1 and TRBJ1-1; D ambiguous. The length of the CDR3 is 16 residues. Trimming removed 1 base at V and 1 base at J, with 13 bases between. Germline assignment: CDR1 MGHRA and CDR2 YSYEKL. The CDR3 coding sequence is TGCGCCAGCAGCCAAGGCCCAACACAAGGGAACACTGAAGCTTTCTTT. It is translated as CASSQGPTQGNTEAFF.

The gene calls are TRBV27 and TRBJ2-2; TRBD1 aligns across 10 bases. Germline V lookup: CDR1 MNHEY, CDR2 SMNVEV (reference sequence). This CDR3 has 17 amino acids. V shed 6 bases, J shed 7 bases, and the junction held 14 bases outside the gene matches. CDR3 amino acids: CASSRNPGTGDFGELFF. CDR3 DNA sequence: TGTGCCAGCAGCCGAAATCCCGGGACAGGGGATTTCGGGGAGCTGTTTTTT.

The chain recombines TRBV2 with TRBJ1-3; tentative D call: TRBD1 (6 bases). This CDR3 contains 15 residues. Looked up from germline, CDR1 is SNHLY and CDR2 is FYNNEI. The V end was cut by 5 bases, the J end by 4 bases, with 15 bases between. CDR3 region: CASSPTGPGGNTIYF. CDR3 nucleotide sequence: TGTGCCAGCAGTCCGACAGGTCCGGGGGGAAACACCATATATTTT.

V and J are TRBV10-3 and TRBJ2-7, with 9 bases lining up with TRBD1. V was pared by 3 bases and J by 5 bases, with 11 bases of the junction left unmatched. CDR1 is ENHRY, CDR2 SYGVKD, per germline. CDR3 length: 16 residues. CDR3 loop: CAISDFRDRAVDEQYF. The CDR3 DNA sequence: TGTGCCATCAGTGACTTTAGGGACAGGGCGGTCGACGAGCAGTACTTC.

The chain couples TRBV3-1 (or the pseudogene TRBV3-2) to TRBJ1-3; no firm D call. The V gene lost 4 bases and the J gene lost 0 bases, with 10 bases spanning the gap. The CDR3 covers 15 residues. Germline V lookup: CDR1 LGHDT, CDR2 YNNKEL (reference sequence). CDR3 nucleotide sequence: TGTGCCAGCAGCCGAGACACCTTCTCTGGAAACACCATATATTTT. Its protein is CASSRDTFSGNTIYF.

V is TRBV6-5 and J is TRBJ1-5; 9 nucleotides agree with TRBD1. J was trimmed by 12 bases and V by 5 bases; bases with no gene match: 2. This CDR3 contains 11 residues. CDR1 is MNHEY, CDR2 SVGAGI, per germline. The CDR3 reads CASSRQGVQHF. The CDR3 nucleotides read TGTGCCAGCAGTCGACAGGGGGTCCAGCATTTT.

This clone occurred a few times. The rearrangement links TRBV5-1 to TRBJ2-2, with a possible D match to TRBD1 (6 bases). V shed 5 bases and J shed 6 bases, with 17 bases lying between them. CDR1 SGHRS and CDR2 YFSETQ come from the germline V gene. The CDR3 contains 15 residues. In nucleotides, the CDR3 is TGCGCCAGCAGTCCGGAGTTGGGGGCCCCCGGGGAGCTGTTTTTT. Translated: CASSPELGAPGELFF.

The chain employs TRBV11-3 and TRBJ2-3; no firm D call. In germline, CDR1 is SGHNT, CDR2 YENEEA. CDR3 size: 13 residues. Trimming cost V 2 bases and J 2 bases, with 5 bases left between them. CDR3 loop: CASSLPPTDTQYF. In nucleotides, the CDR3 is TGTGCCAGCAGCTTACCACCCACAGATACGCAGTATTTT.

The chain has TRBV4-2 and TRBJ1-2; 8 bases map to TRBD1. Losses at the gene ends were 3 bases for V and 4 bases for J; bases not matched to a gene: 10. Germline CDR1 LGHNA, CDR2 YNFKEQ. This CDR3 is 16 amino acids long. DNA of the CDR3: TGTGCCAGCAGCCAGGGGACAGGAACCAAGGGCTATGGCTACACCTTC. This sequence encodes CASSQGTGTKGYGYTF.

The rearrangement uses TRBV5-1 and TRBJ1-4; the D gene is possibly TRBD1 (5 bases). V was cut by 2 bases and J by 6 bases, with 11 bases left in between. CDR3 length: 14 residues. CDR1 SGHRS and CDR2 YFSETQ come from the germline V gene. The CDR3 bases are TGCGCCAGCAGCTTTCAGGGATCTGATGAAAAACTGTTTTTT. Protein sequence: CASSFQGSDEKLFF.

The chain links TRBV15 to TRBJ1-2, with a tentative D call TRBD1 (6 bases). With 4 bases removed from V and 1 base from J, the gap between germline ends came to 22 bases. Germline V gives CDR1 LNHNV, CDR2 YYDKDF (reference sequence). This CDR3 comprises 18 residues. The CDR3, as DNA: TGTGCCACCAGCACCCTGGGAGGGGGGCCCCAATTTAACTATGGCTACACCTTC. Residues: CATSTLGGGPQFNYGYTF.

This sequence joins TRBV19 and TRBJ1-5; tentative D call: TRBD1 (6 bases). Germline V gene data show CDR1 as LNHDA and CDR2 as SQIVND (reference sequence). CDR3 length: 15 residues. Trimming cost V 5 bases and J 1 base, with 12 bases left between them. CDR3 in DNA: TGTGCCAGTAGTGTTTCAGGGGCCAGCAATCAGCCCCAGCATTTT. Amino acids: CASSVSGASNQPQHF.

This chain joins TRBV5-1 and TRBJ1-1; D remains unclear. V was clipped by 4 bases and J by 5 bases, with 15 bases between them. Germline V gene sequence: CDR1 SGHRS, CDR2 YFSETQ. The length of the CDR3 is 14 residues. CDR3 nucleotides: TGCGCCAGCAGCGTAGATGTGGTTTCGACTGAAGCTTTCTTT. Residues: CASSVDVVSTEAFF.

This chain uses TRBV29-1 with TRBJ2-7; a weak D match, TRBD1 (6 bases). Per germline, CDR1 SQVTM and CDR2 ANQGSEA. The length of the CDR3 is 12 residues. V was cut by 6 bases and J by 7 bases, with 16 bases left in between. In DNA, the CDR3 is TGCAGCGTCCGACAGGTTTCAGGGGAGCAGTACTTC. As protein: CSVRQVSGEQYF.

V and J are TRBV15 and TRBJ2-5; D call uncertain. The CDR3 totals 13 residues. Germline CDR1 reads LNHNV; CDR2 reads YYDKDF (reference sequence). Trimming stripped 1 base from V and 4 bases from J, with 7 bases between. CDR3 in DNA: TGTGCCACCAGCAGAGCCGTAGGAGAGACCCAGTACTTC. Translating gives CATSRAVGETQYF.